Following are 13 T cell receptor beta chains from one sample sequenced in a study of monozygotic twins with inflammatory bowel disease. TCRdb reprocessed the 5' RACE reads and keeps a single row for each CDR3 protein, giving no DNA. The listing contains about 450,000 distinct CDR3 sequences. Sequenced sample: blood. The receptors derive from a human donor with ulcerative colitis or Crohn's disease, or a healthy co-twin of an affected twin (not recorded which).

The genes are TRBV7-2 and TRBJ2-1; TCRdb gives TRBD1 as the D gene, but with no DNA this cannot be confirmed. Germline V gene sequence: CDR1 SGHTA, CDR2 FQGNSA. The CDR3 loop spans 16 amino acids. The CDR3 reads CASSLAWGAGYNEQFF.

This chain uses TRBV12-3 or TRBV12-4 with TRBJ2-1; as DNA is missing, the TRBD2 call by TCRdb cannot be tested. This CDR3 has 11 residues. CDR3 region: CASSLGPVTFF.

This chain connects TRBV20-1 to TRBJ2-3. The CDR3 runs 12 residues. Germline V gives CDR1 DFQATT, CDR2 SNEGSKA (reference sequence). This chain's CDR3 is CSATQHTDTQYF.

J is TRBJ2-2 and V is TRBV3-1. This CDR3 is built from 15 residues. CDR1 is LGHDT and CDR2 is YNNKEL in the germline V gene (reference sequence). CDR3 in amino acids: CASSPRTSNTGELFF.

The V gene is TRBV20-1, the J gene TRBJ1-6. The CDR3 contains 13 residues. Per germline, CDR1 DFQATT and CDR2 SNEGSKA (reference sequence). CDR3 residues: CSARKGRNSPLHF.

The chain joins TRBV5-1 to TRBJ2-7; TCRdb outputs TRBD2, but without DNA this stays unchecked. The germline CDR1 and CDR2 sequences are SGHRS and YFSETQ. This CDR3 spans 16 amino acids. CDR3 loop: CASSLGAGGDSYEQYF.

V is TRBV7-9 and J is TRBJ1-1; TCRdb returns TRBD1, unconfirmable since there is no DNA. This CDR3 comprises 17 residues. Germline values: CDR1 SEHNR, CDR2 FQNEAQ (reference sequence). The CDR3 is CASSLDSGGKFGTEAFF.

This chain connects TRBV7-9 to TRBJ2-7; lacking DNA, the TRBD1 call made by TCRdb goes unchecked. The CDR3 totals 14 residues. In germline, CDR1 is SEHNR, CDR2 FQNEAQ (reference sequence). The chain's CDR3 is CASSWGMGENEQYF.

Here the CDR3 reads CASSQEGDYNYNVQFF. The gene calls are TRBV4-1 and TRBJ2-1; TCRdb proposes TRBD2, but this gene call is untestable without DNA. Germline V CDR1 and CDR2: MGHRA, YSYEKL. The CDR3 is made up of 16 amino acids.

The chain links TRBV6-2 or TRBV6-3 to TRBJ2-7; absent DNA, TCRdb's TRBD2 call cannot be checked. This CDR3 is 16 amino acids long. Germline assignment: CDR1 MNHEY and CDR2 SVGEGT. The CDR3 reads CASSYDVWGSAGEQYF.

The chain links TRBV7-3 to TRBJ1-1. This CDR3 spans 15 amino acids. Looked up from germline, CDR1 is SGHTA and CDR2 is FQGTGA. The CDR3 here is CASSQSGGLNTEAFF.

The chain's CDR3 is CASSLGVSIQETQYF. The chain links TRBV11-2 to TRBJ2-5. Germline CDR1 is SGHAT and CDR2 is FQNNGV. This CDR3 has 15 amino acids.

The rearrangement links TRBV12-3 or TRBV12-4 to TRBJ2-1; TCRdb proposes TRBD1, but this gene call is untestable without DNA. The CDR3 runs to 15 residues. The CDR3 reads CASTFQTGVYNEQFF.